The 13 T cell receptor beta chains given below trace back to one sample, sequenced in a study of T cells expressing NK-cell markers. TCRdb reprocessed the 5' RACE reads and stores each CDR3 protein as one record, lacking DNA. The sample holds about 160,000 distinct CDR3 sequences. Input material: blood T cells: a sorted CD56 or NKG2C T cell subset, CD4+ or CD8+ T cells, or bulk PBMC T cells (not recorded which). The receptors shown here come from a man aged 18-70 years in good health.

This sequence joins TRBV2 and TRBJ2-3; absent DNA, TCRdb's TRBD1 call cannot be checked. CDR1 is SNHLY and CDR2 is FYNNEI in the germline V gene. The CDR3 runs 14 residues. The CDR3 spells CASRPVGGAYTQYF.

J is TRBJ1-2 and V is TRBV5-5; with no DNA, the TCRdb D assignment of TRBD1 cannot be verified. The CDR3 consists of 15 residues. Looked up from germline, CDR1 is SGHKS and CDR2 is YYEKEE (reference sequence). CDR3 sequence reads: CASSLNRENPYGYTF.

The chain combines TRBV6-6 with TRBJ1-1; the TCRdb D gene call, TRBD1, has no DNA to confirm it. Germline assignment: CDR1 MNHNY and CDR2 SVGAGI (reference sequence). This CDR3 comprises 12 residues. This CDR3 is CASKQQGTEAFF.

The chain links TRBV11-2 to TRBJ2-1; TCRdb calls TRBD2, which cannot be checked without DNA. Germline loops: CDR1 SGHAT, CDR2 FQNNGV. The CDR3 length is 18 residues. CDR3 residues: CASSFLFAGRGENNEQFF.

The chain recombines TRBV14 with TRBJ2-1; the TRBD1 assignment by TCRdb is unverifiable without DNA. Germline CDR1 SGHDN, CDR2 FVKESK. The CDR3 contains 16 residues. The CDR3 loop reads CASSRKNWGDYNEQFF.

CDR3 amino acids: CASSVDVGELFF. The chain recombines TRBV9 with TRBJ2-2. The V gene's germline CDR1 is SGDLS and CDR2 YYNGEE. The CDR3 has 12 amino acids.

This chain joins TRBV5-6 and TRBJ1-4; TCRdb names TRBD1, which stays unverified in the absence of DNA. From germline, CDR1 is SGHDT and CDR2 YYEEEE. The CDR3 contains 16 residues. CDR3 protein: CASSRNWGQLAEKLFF.

The chain couples TRBV12-3 or TRBV12-4 to TRBJ2-7; the D call from TCRdb, TRBD2, cannot be confirmed without DNA. This CDR3 comprises 14 residues. CDR3 residues: CASSLPAGGGEQYF.

The rearrangement links TRBV7-6 to TRBJ2-2; the D gene TCRdb calls, TRBD1, cannot be checked with no DNA. CDR1 SGHVS and CDR2 FNYEAQ come from the germline V gene. This CDR3 comprises 13 residues. The CDR3 reads CASSWTVTGELFF.

CDR3 sequence: CASSESALAYEQYF. This sequence joins TRBV11-2 and TRBJ2-7; no DNA is available, so the TRBD2 call from TCRdb remains unchecked. This CDR3 is 14 amino acids long. Germline loops: CDR1 SGHAT, CDR2 FQNNGV.

V is TRBV28 and J is TRBJ2-5; the D gene TCRdb calls, TRBD1, cannot be checked with no DNA. CDR1 is MDHEN, CDR2 SYDVKM, per germline. This CDR3 spans 17 amino acids. CDR3: CASSRPLPGAIRETQYF.

V gene TRBV29-1 combines with J gene TRBJ2-1; TCRdb indicates TRBD1, and absent DNA this call remains unverified. The CDR3 is made up of 17 amino acids. Germline values: CDR1 SQVTM, CDR2 ANQGSEA. CDR3 sequence: CSTRDRALGGAYNEQFF.

This sequence joins TRBV7-8 and TRBJ2-3; there is no DNA to check the TCRdb D call of TRBD1. This CDR3 region has 16 residues. Germline assignment: CDR1 SGHVS and CDR2 FQNEAQ. The CDR3 region is CASTKWGQGSTDTQYF.